Each of the 3 T cell receptor gamma chains below was sequenced from the same sample in a study of gamma-delta chains in newborns, infants, children. TCRdb repeated clone calling on the reads with CATT. The profile shows 400 to 550 gamma-chain clones, around 43% of them singletons. Sequencing was done on a sample of blood. The receptors shown here come from a child who was a newborn, infant or young child, either healthy, febrile or measles-vaccinated (not recorded which).

As for this clone: A much larger clonotype is one base distant, so this may be a read error. Additional DNA sequences in this sample encode the identical CDR3. V and J are TRGV9 and TRGJP. In the absence of a J gene in TCRdb, the DNA was matched to germline to assign it here. The CDR3 is 17 amino acids. Germline V lookup: CDR1 GITISATS, CDR2 ISYDGTV (reference sequence). The CDR3: CALWEPRQELGKKIKVF. The CDR3 region has the DNA TGTGCCCTGTGGGAGCCCCGGCAAGAGTTGGGCAAAAAAATCAAGGTATTT.

By sample share, this clone is large. The same CDR3 arises from other DNA sequences in this sample as well. The V call is TRGV9, the J call TRGJP. TCRdb does not report a J gene; here it was assigned by matching the DNA to germline references. The V gene end was trimmed by 2 bases and the J gene end by 8 bases; junction bases not matched to a gene: 0. Germline CDR1 reads GITISATS; CDR2 reads ISYDGTV (reference sequence). This CDR3 contains 14 residues. The CDR3 nucleotides read TGTGCCTTGTGGGAGGAGTTGGGCAAAAAAATCAAGGTATTT. Amino acid sequence: CALWEELGKKIKVF.

To note about this clone: The likely explanation is a read error, given a far larger clone one base away. Other DNA sequences of this sample code for an identical CDR3. V gene assignment gives TRGV9, but the J gene was left uncalled. This CDR3 region has 11 residues. The germline gives CDR1 GITISATS, CDR2 ISYDGTV (reference sequence). CDR3 loop: CALWEVRRKLF. DNA for the CDR3: TGTGCCTTGTGGGAGGTGCGGAGGAAGCTCTTT.